This T cell receptor (beta chain) was identified in a study of blood T cell repertoires in COVID-19. Study overall: The United States, Italy and Spain were the sources of the acute and convalescent COVID-19 samples. In each case, the material was cDNA or gDNA derived from T cells, B-cell-depleted T cells, or PBMCs.

V was shortened by 1 base and J by 6 bases, with 9 bases between the two germline ends. This CDR3 comprises 13 residues. Patients from Seattle were sampled longitudinally, starting during active infection. Of note for this clone: The sample contains more than one DNA sequence encoding this CDR3.

Original processing notes: Estimates of nucleated cell counts were drawn from the amplification of reference gene primers. Sequencing used immunoSEQ multiplex PCR; TCRdb keeps in-frame clones, though not all of them. V and J calls and clone size are those listed in that table; D and trimming were worked out from the DNA. The sample lists approximately 64,000 clones, 88% occurring once. The sequence was collected from a woman aged 55-70 years with COVID-19, enrolled during active disease. Sequenced: peripheral blood. The chain is built from TRBV12-3 or TRBV12-4 and TRBJ1-2; tentative D call: TRBD1 (6 bases). This CDR3 reads CASSLGTEDGYTF. The CDR3 DNA is TGTGCCAGCAGTTTAGGGACAGAGGATGGCTACACCTTC.